The sequence of this T cell receptor (beta chain) was determined in a study of radiotherapy plus CTLA-4 blockade in lung cancer. Focal radiation with ipilimumab CTLA-4 blockade was given to patients with chemo-refractory metastatic non-small-cell lung cancer. TCRdb's copy holds only in-frame clones and misses some; the assay was immunoSEQ multiplex PCR. The sample carries 49,000 or so clones, less than 85% recorded once. The input for sequencing was peripheral blood, taken from a patient treated with radiotherapy plus ipilimumab. The source is a human donor with non-small cell lung cancer who had stable disease on radiotherapy plus ipilimumab.

The CDR3 DNA sequence: TGTGCCAGCTCACCCGTCGACAATCAGCCCCAGCATTTT. Its translation: CASSPVDNQPQHF. The chain joins TRBV18 to TRBJ1-5; D is undetermined. In germline, CDR1 is KGHSH, CDR2 LQKENI. V lost 3 bases and J 3 bases, leaving 6 bases between the germline ends. CDR3 length: 13 amino acids. Full variable domain (missing parts from reference TRBV18 and TRBJ1-5): NAGVMQNPRHLVRRRGQEARLRCSPMKGHSHVYWYRQLPEEGLKFMVYLQKENIIDESGMPKERFSAEFPKEGPSILRIQQVVRGDSAAYFCASSPVDNQPQHFGDGTRLSIL.